This T cell receptor (beta chain) is from a study of beta chain features in type 1 diabetes. Whole-study findings and limits: Among patients with Type 1 diabetes, TCRB CDR3s were moderately but significantly shorter in every one of the four CD4+ subsets.

The CDR3 contains 12 residues. Germline CDR1 SGDLS, CDR2 YYNGEE. The V and J ends lost 3 bases and 8 bases respectively, with 11 bases between them. Concerning this clone: The antigen is undetermined.

The entirety of the isolated RNA underwent reverse transcription, so expressed TCRB transcripts were sequenced. Sequencing used immunoSEQ multiplex PCR; TCRdb keeps in-frame clones, though not all of them. The sample consists of a few hundred thousand clones, around 15% of them appearing once. The rearrangement joins TRBV9 to TRBJ1-2; D might be TRBD1 (5 bases). The sample consisted of naive CD4+ T cells from blood. This receptor was taken from a man aged 30-40 years with type 1 diabetes. The CDR3 sequence: CASSGAGKGYTF. The CDR3 DNA is TGTGCCAGCAGCGGGGCAGGGAAGGGCTACACCTTC.